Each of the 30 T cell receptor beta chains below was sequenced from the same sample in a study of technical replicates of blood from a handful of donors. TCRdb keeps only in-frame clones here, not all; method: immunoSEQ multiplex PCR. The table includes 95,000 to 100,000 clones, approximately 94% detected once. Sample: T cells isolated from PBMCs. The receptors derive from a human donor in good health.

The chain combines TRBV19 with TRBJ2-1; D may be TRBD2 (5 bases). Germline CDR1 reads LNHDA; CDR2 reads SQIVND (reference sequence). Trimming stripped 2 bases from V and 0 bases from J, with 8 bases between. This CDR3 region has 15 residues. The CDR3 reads CASSIRDDSYNEQFF. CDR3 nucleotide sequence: TGTGCCAGTAGTATACGGGATGACTCCTACAATGAGCAGTTCTTC.

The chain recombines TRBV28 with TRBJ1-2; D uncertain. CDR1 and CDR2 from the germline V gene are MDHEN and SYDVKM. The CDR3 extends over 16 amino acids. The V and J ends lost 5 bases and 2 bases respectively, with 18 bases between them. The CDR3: CASSLSSFRANYGYTF. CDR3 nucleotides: TGTGCCAGCAGTCTGTCCTCGTTCCGAGCCAACTATGGCTACACCTTC.

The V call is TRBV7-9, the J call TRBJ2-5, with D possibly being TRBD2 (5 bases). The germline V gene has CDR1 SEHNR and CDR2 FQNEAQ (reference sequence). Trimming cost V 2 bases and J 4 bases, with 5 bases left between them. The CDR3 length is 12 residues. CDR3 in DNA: TGTGCCAGCAGCTTACGGGGAGAGACCCAGTACTTC. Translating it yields CASSLRGETQYF.

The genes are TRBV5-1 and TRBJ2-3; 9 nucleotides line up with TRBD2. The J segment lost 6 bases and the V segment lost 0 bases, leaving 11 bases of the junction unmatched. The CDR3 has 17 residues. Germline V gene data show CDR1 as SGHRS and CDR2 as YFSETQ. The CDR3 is CASSLGWSSGSFDTQYF. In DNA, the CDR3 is TGCGCCAGCAGCTTGGGGTGGAGTAGCGGGAGTTTTGATACGCAGTATTTT.

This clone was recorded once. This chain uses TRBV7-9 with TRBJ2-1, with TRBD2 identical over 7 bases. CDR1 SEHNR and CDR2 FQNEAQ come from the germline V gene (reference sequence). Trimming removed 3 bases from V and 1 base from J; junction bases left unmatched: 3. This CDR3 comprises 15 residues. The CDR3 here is CASSFGGGSYNEQFF. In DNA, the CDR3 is TGTGCCAGCAGCTTCGGCGGGGGTTCCTACAATGAGCAGTTCTTC.

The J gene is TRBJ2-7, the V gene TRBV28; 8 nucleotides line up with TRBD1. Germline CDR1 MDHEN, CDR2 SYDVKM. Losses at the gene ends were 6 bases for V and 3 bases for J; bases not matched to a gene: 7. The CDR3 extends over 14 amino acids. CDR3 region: CASSIGQGVYEQYF. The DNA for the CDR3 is TGTGCCAGCAGCATAGGACAGGGAGTCTACGAGCAGTACTTC. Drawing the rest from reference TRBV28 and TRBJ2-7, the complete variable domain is DVKVTQSSRYLVKRTGEKVFLECVQDMDHENMFWYRQDPGLGLRLIYFSYDVKMKEKGDIPEGYSVSREKKERFSLILESASTNQTSMYLCASSIGQGVYEQYFGPGTRLTVT.

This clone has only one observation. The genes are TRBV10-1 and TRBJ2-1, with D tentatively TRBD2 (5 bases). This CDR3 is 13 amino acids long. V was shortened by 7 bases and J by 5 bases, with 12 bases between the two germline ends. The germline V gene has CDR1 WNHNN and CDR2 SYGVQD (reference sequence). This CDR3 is CASKSGRNNEQFF. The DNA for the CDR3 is TGCGCCAGCAAGAGCGGTCGCAACAATGAGCAGTTCTTC.

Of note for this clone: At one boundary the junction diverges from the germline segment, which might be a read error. This chain's CDR3 is CASSPSGLSSEQYF. DNA for the CDR3: TGCGCCAGCAGCCCCTCGGGACTTTCCTCCGAGCAGTACTTC. The chain recombines TRBV4-1 with TRBJ2-7, with D maybe TRBD2 (6 bases). The CDR3 is 14 amino acids. Germline CDR1 reads MGHRA; CDR2 reads YSYEKL.

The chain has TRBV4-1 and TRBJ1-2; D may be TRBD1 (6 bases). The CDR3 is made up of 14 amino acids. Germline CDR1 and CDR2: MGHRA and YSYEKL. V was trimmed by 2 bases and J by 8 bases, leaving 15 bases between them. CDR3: CASSQLGGARGYTF. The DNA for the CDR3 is TGCGCCAGCAGCCAACTGGGGGGGGCGCGCGGCTACACCTTC.

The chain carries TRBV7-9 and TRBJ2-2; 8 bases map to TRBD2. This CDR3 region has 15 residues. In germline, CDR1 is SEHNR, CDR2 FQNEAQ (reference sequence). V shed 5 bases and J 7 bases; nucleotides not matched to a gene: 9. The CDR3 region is CASSIGLAGLGELFF. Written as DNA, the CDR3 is TGTGCCAGCAGCATAGGACTAGCCGGTCTCGGGGAGCTGTTTTTT.

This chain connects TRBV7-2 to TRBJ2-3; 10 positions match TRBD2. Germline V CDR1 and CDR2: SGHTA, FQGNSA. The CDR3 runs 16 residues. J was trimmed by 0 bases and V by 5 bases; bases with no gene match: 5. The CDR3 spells CASSRRLAGSTDTQYF. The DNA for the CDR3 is TGTGCCAGCAGCCGACGACTAGCGGGTAGCACAGATACGCAGTATTTT.

CDR3 amino acids: CAWRIQGGSPLHF. The CDR3 bases are TGTGCCTGGAGGATACAGGGCGGCTCACCCCTCCACTTT. The rearrangement uses TRBV30 and TRBJ1-6, with a tentative D call TRBD1 (6 bases). V lost 3 bases, J lost 10 bases, and 13 bases lay in between. Germline assignment: CDR1 GTSNPN and CDR2 SVGIG (reference sequence). The CDR3 has 13 amino acids.

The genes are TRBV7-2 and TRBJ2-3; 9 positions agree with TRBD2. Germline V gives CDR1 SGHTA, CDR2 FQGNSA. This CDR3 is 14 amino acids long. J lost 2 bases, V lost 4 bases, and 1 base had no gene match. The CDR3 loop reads CASSWGLATDTQYF. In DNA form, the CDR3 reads TGTGCCAGCAGCTGGGGACTAGCCACAGATACGCAGTATTTT.

CDR3 residues: CASSPRLAGDFEQFF. CDR3 sequence (DNA): TGCGCCAGCAGCCCTAGACTAGCGGGGGATTTTGAGCAGTTCTTC. The chain links TRBV5-1 to TRBJ2-1; TRBD2 agrees at 12 bases. Trimming removed 4 bases from V and 9 bases from J; junction bases left unmatched: 8. The CDR3 runs 15 residues. Germline V gene data show CDR1 as SGHRS and CDR2 as YFSETQ.

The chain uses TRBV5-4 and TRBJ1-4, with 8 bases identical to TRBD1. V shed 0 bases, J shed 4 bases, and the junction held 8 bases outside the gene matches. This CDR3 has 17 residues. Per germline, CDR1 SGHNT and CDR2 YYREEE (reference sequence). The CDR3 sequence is CASSLVGQGANNEKLFF. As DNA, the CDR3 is TGTGCCAGCAGCTTGGTCGGGCAGGGGGCCAATAATGAAAAACTGTTTTTT.

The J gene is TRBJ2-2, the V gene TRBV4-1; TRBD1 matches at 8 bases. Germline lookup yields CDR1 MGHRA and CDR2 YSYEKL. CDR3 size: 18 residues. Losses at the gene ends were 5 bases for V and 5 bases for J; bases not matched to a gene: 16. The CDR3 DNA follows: TGCGCCAGCAGCGAAAGATTCGGACAGGGTGGTTCGACCGGGGAGCTGTTTTTT. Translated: CASSERFGQGGSTGELFF.

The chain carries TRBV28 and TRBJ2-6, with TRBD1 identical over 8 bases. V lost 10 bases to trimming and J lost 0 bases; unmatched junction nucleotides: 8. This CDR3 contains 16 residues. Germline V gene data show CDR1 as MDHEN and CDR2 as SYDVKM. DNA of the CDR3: TGTGCCACCACAGGGGGACGCAGCTCTGGGGCCAACGTCCTGACTTTC. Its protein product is CATTGGRSSGANVLTF.

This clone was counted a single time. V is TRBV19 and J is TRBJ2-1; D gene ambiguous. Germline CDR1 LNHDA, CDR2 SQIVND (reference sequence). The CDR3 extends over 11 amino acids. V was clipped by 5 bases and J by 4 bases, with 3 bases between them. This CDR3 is CASSSYNEQFF. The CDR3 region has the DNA TGTGCCAGTAGTTCTTACAATGAGCAGTTCTTC. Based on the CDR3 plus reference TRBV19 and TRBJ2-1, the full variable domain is DGGITQSPKYLFRKEGQNVTLSCEQNLNHDAMYWYRQDPGQGLRLIYYSQIVNDFQKGDIAEGYSVSREKKESFPLTVTSAQKNPTAFYLCASSSYNEQFFGPGTRLTVL.

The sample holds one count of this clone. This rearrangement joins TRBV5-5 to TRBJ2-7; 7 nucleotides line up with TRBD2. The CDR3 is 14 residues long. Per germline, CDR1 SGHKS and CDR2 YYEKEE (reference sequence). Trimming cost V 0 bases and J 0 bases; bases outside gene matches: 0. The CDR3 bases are TGTGCCAGCAGCTTGGGCGGGAGCTCCTACGAGCAGTACTTC. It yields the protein CASSLGGSSYEQYF.

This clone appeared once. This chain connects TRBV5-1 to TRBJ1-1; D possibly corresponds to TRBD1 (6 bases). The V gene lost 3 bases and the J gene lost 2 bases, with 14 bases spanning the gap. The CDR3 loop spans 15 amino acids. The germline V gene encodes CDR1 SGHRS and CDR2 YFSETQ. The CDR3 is CASSWGHGSNTEAFF. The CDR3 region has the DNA TGCGCCAGCAGCTGGGGACACGGCTCTAACACTGAAGCTTTCTTT.

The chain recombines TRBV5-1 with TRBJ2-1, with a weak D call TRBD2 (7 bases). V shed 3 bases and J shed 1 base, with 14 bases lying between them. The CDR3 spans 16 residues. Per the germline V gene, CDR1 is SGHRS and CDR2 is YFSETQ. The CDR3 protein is CASSSGGGASYNEQFF. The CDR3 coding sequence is TGCGCCAGCAGCTCAGGAGGGGGGGCTTCCTACAATGAGCAGTTCTTC.

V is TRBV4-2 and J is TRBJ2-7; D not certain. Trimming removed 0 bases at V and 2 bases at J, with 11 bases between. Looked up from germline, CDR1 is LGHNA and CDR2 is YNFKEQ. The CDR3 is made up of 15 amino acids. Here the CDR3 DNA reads TGTGCCAGCAGCCAAGATCGCGGAGCTACCTACGAGCAGTACTTC. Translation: CASSQDRGATYEQYF.

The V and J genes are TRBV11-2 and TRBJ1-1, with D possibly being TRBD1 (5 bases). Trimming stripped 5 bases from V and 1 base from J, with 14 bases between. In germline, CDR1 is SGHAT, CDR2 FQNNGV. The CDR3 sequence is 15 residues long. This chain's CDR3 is CASSPWGRRNTEAFF. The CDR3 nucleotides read TGTGCCAGCAGCCCATGGGGCAGGAGGAACACTGAAGCTTTCTTT.

Here the CDR3 DNA reads TGTGCCAGCAGCAATACCCACAGGGGCAGCAATCAGCCCCAGCATTTT. Protein: CASSNTHRGSNQPQHF. The chain couples TRBV5-5 to TRBJ1-5, with 7 bases identical to TRBD1. Trimming cost V 4 bases and J 1 base; bases outside gene matches: 8. This CDR3 is built from 16 residues. The germline V gene has CDR1 SGHKS and CDR2 YYEKEE (reference sequence).

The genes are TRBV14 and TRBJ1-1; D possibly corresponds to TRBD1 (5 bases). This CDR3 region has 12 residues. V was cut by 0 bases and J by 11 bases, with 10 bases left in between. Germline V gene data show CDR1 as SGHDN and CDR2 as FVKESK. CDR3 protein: CASSQERGAAFF. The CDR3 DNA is TGTGCCAGCAGCCAAGAAAGGGGCGCGGCTTTCTTT.

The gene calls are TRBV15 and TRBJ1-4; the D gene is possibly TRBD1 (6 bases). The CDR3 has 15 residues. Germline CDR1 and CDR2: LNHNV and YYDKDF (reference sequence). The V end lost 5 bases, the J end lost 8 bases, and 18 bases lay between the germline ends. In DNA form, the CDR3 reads TGTGCCACCAGCTCGGGGGGGGCAGGGAAGGAAAAACTGTTTTTT. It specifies CATSSGGAGKEKLFF.

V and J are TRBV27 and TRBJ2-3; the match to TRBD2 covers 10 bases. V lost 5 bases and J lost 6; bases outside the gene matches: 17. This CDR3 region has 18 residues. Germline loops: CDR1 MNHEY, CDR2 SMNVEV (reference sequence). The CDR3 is CASSGSGGRGVRADTQYF. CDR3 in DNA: TGTGCCAGCAGTGGTAGCGGGGGGCGAGGTGTGCGGGCTGATACGCAGTATTTT.

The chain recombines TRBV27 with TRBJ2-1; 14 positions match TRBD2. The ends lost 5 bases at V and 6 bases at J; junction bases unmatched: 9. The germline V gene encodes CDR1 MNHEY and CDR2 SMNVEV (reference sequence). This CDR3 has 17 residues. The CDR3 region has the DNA TGTGCCAGCAGTGCTATAATCGGGACTAGCGGGGGCAATGAGCAGTTCTTC. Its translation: CASSAIIGTSGGNEQFF.

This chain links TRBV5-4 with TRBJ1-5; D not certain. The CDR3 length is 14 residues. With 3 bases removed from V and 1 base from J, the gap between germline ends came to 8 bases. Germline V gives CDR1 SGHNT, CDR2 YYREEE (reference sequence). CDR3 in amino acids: CASSSAGSNQPQHF. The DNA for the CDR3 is TGTGCCAGCAGCTCGGCGGGAAGCAATCAGCCCCAGCATTTT.

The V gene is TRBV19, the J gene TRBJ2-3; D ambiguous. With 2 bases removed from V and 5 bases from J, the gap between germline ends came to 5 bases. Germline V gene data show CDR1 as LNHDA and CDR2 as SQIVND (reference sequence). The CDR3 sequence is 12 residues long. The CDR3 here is CASSITVDTQYF. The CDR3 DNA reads TGTGCCAGTAGTATAACGGTAGATACGCAGTATTTT. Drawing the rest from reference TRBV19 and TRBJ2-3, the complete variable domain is DGGITQSPKYLFRKEGQNVTLSCEQNLNHDAMYWYRQDPGQGLRLIYYSQIVNDFQKGDIAEGYSVSREKKESFPLTVTSAQKNPTAFYLCASSITVDTQYFGPGTRLTVL.